The 10 T cell receptor beta chains presented below share a single source sample, sequenced in a study of cytomegalovirus exposure and HLA in healthy donors. The table came from immunoSEQ multiplex PCR; TCRdb's copy has only in-frame clones and leaves some out. The sample yields about 130,000 clones, 75% to 90% seen once. The sequenced sample was PBMCs. Receptor source: a woman aged 18-35 years in good health and CMV-seronegative.

The rearrangement uses TRBV2 and TRBJ1-5; D remains ambiguous. Germline-derived CDR1 and CDR2 are SNHLY and FYNNEI. The CDR3 consists of 16 residues. V was trimmed by 5 bases and J by 6 bases, leaving 20 bases between them. CDR3 sequence (DNA): TGTGCCAGCAGTAAACGCCCTGAACCCTCGGTTCAGCCCCAGCATTTT. Translation gives CASSKRPEPSVQPQHF.

The gene calls are TRBV11-1 and TRBJ2-3, with D tentatively TRBD1 (5 bases). Germline lookup yields CDR1 SGHAT and CDR2 FQDESV (reference sequence). V was clipped by 5 bases and J by 2 bases, with 11 bases between them. The CDR3 is made up of 14 amino acids. CDR3 in amino acids: CASSPTGHTDTQYF. CDR3 in DNA: TGTGCCAGCAGCCCAACCGGACACACAGATACGCAGTATTTT.

This clone appeared a few times. The chain joins TRBV10-3 to TRBJ2-1, with D possibly being TRBD1 (6 bases). V lost 8 bases and J lost 2, with 16 bases in between. Germline CDR1 and CDR2: ENHRY and SYGVKD. CDR3 length: 15 amino acids. CDR3 protein: CAISGQSVTYNEQFF. CDR3 bases: TGTGCCATCTCGGGACAATCCGTTACCTACAATGAGCAGTTCTTC.

V and J are TRBV5-1 and TRBJ1-2, with TRBD1 matching over 7 bases. Trimming at V came to 3 bases and at J to 6 bases, leaving 17 bases not matched to a gene. CDR3 length equals 17 residues. Germline values: CDR1 SGHRS, CDR2 YFSETQ. CDR3 region: CASSSTLEGQRGDGYTF. The DNA for the CDR3 is TGCGCCAGCAGCTCCACCCTCGAGGGACAGAGAGGGGATGGCTACACCTTC.

The chain couples TRBV7-3 to TRBJ1-1; possibly TRBD1 for D (5 bases). The V and J ends lost 5 bases and 4 bases respectively, with 17 bases between them. The CDR3 contains 15 residues. Looked up from germline, CDR1 is SGHTA and CDR2 is FQGTGA. The CDR3 DNA is TGTGCCAGCAGCCCCGGGGGAGTCCGCTCCACTGAAGCTTTCTTT. This translates into CASSPGGVRSTEAFF.

This clone showed up just once. V gene TRBV11-2 combines with J gene TRBJ1-2; TRBD1 is a possible D gene (5 bases). Germline CDR1 SGHAT, CDR2 FQNNGV. This CDR3 has 13 amino acids. V was shortened by 5 bases and J by 6 bases, with 13 bases between the two germline ends. The CDR3 bases are TGTGCCAGCAGCCCTAGGCCGGGGGATGGCTACACCTTC. Protein sequence: CASSPRPGDGYTF.

The chain uses TRBV19 and TRBJ2-7, with TRBD1 matching over 9 bases. Germline values: CDR1 LNHDA, CDR2 SQIVND (reference sequence). Trimming at V came to 4 bases and at J to 4 bases, leaving 8 bases not matched to a gene. This CDR3 comprises 15 residues. The CDR3 sequence: CASSTPGTGNYEQYF. In DNA, the CDR3 is TGTGCCAGTAGTACCCCCGGGACAGGGAATTACGAGCAGTACTTC.

CDR3 sequence reads: CASAPQALGNTEAFF. DNA for the CDR3: TGCGCCAGCGCCCCCCAGGCTTTGGGGAACACTGAAGCTTTCTTT. The chain joins TRBV5-1 to TRBJ1-1; the D is unclear. The ends were cut back, 7 bases at V and 1 base at J, with 17 bases in the middle. The CDR3 has 15 residues. CDR1 is SGHRS and CDR2 is YFSETQ in the germline V gene.

The rearrangement uses TRBV25-1 and TRBJ1-2; tentatively, D is TRBD1 (5 bases). The CDR3 runs to 13 residues. Germline CDR1 reads MGHDK; CDR2 reads SYGVNS. Trimming pared 2 bases from V and 6 bases from J, leaving 10 bases between. The CDR3: CASSEPVQDGYTF. DNA of the CDR3: TGTGCCAGCAGTGAACCCGTACAGGATGGCTACACCTTC.

The chain is built from TRBV27 and TRBJ2-1, with TRBD2 identical over 9 bases. The CDR3 length is 15 residues. Trimming removed 10 bases from V and 7 bases from J; junction bases left unmatched: 14. Germline loops: CDR1 MNHEY, CDR2 SMNVEV (reference sequence). The DNA of the CDR3 is TGTGCCACAAGAAATGCGGGGGGGCATAGGAATGAGCAGTTCTTC. Translation: CATRNAGGHRNEQFF.